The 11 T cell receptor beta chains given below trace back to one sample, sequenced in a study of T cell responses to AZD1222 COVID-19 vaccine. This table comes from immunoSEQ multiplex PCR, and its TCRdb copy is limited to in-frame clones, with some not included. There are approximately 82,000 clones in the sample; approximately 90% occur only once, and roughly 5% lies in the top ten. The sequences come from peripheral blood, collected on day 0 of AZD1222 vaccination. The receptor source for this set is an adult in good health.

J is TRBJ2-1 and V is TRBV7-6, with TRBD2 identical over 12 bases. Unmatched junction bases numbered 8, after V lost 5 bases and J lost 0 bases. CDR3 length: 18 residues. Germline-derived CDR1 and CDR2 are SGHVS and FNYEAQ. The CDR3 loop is CASSLTSGGLLSYNEQFF. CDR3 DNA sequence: TGTGCCAGCAGCCTGACTAGCGGGGGACTTCTCTCCTACAATGAGCAGTTCTTC.

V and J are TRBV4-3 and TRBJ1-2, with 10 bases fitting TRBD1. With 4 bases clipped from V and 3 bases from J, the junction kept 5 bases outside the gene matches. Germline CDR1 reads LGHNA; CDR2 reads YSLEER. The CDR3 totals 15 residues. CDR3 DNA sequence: TGCGCCAGCAGCCCCCGACAGGGGGCGTACTATGGCTACACCTTC. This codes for CASSPRQGAYYGYTF.

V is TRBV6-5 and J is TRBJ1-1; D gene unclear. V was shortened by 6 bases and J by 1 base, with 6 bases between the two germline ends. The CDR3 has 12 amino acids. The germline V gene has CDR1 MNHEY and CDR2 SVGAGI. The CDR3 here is CASRQWNTEAFF. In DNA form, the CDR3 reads TGTGCCAGCAGACAGTGGAACACTGAAGCTTTCTTT.

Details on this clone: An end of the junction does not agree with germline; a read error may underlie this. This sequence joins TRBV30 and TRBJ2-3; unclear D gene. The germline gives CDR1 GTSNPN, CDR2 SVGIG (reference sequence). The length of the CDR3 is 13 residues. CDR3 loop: CAWGVLITDTQYF. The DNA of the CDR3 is TGTGCCTGGGGTGTACTAATCACAGATACGCAGTATTTT.

CDR3 in amino acids: CASSPAFGSGEQFF. The CDR3, as DNA: TGTGCCAGCAGCCCAGCGTTTGGCAGCGGAGAGCAGTTCTTC. This chain links TRBV7-2 with TRBJ2-1; perhaps TRBD2 as D (5 bases). CDR1 is SGHTA, CDR2 FQGNSA, per germline. With 5 bases removed from V and 10 bases from J, the gap between germline ends came to 18 bases. This CDR3 region has 14 residues.

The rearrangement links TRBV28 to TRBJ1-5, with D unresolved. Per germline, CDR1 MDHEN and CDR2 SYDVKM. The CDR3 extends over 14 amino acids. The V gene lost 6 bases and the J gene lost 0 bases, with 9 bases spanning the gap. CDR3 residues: CASSPGVSNQPQHF. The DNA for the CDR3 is TGTGCCAGCAGCCCCGGGGTTAGCAATCAGCCCCAGCATTTT.

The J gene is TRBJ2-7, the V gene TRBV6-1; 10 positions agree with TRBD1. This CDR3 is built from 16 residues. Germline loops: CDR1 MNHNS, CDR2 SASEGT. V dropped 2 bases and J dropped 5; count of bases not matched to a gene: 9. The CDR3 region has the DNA TGTGCCAGCAGTGAAATTCGGGGACAGGGGTCGAACGAGCAGTACTTC. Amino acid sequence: CASSEIRGQGSNEQYF.

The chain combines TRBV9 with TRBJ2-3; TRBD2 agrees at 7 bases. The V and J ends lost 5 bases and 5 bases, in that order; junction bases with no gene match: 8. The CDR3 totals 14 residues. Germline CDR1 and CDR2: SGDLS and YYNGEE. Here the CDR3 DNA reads TGTGCCAGCAGTTTGCAGCGGGGAAGAGATACGCAGTATTTT. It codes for CASSLQRGRDTQYF.

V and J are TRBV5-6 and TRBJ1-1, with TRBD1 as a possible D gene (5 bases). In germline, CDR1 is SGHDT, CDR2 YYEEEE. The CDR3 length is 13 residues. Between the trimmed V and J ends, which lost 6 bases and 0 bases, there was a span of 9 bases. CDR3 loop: CASIRQMNTEAFF. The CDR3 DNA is TGTGCCAGCATCAGACAGATGAACACTGAAGCTTTCTTT.

CDR3 loop: CASSINWDTGYTF. CDR3 bases: TGTGCCAGTAGTATAAATTGGGACACTGGCTACACCTTC. The J gene is TRBJ1-2, the V gene TRBV19, with D possibly being TRBD1 (6 bases). Germline V gives CDR1 LNHDA, CDR2 SQIVND (reference sequence). This CDR3 has 13 residues. With 2 bases removed from V and 7 bases from J, the gap between germline ends came to 11 bases.

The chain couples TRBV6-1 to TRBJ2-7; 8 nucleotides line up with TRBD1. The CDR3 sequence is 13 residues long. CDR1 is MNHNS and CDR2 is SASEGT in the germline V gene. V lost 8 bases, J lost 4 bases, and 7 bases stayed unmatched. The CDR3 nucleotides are TGTGCCAGCCAGGGGCAGGGGGCGTACGAGCAGTACTTC. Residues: CASQGQGAYEQYF.